A single sample is the source of the 8 T cell receptor beta chains below, sequenced in a study of cytomegalovirus exposure and HLA in healthy donors. The study ran its PCR with 60 Vbeta and 13 Jbeta primers. Sequencing was performed with immunoSEQ multiplex PCR; in TCRdb, only in-frame clones are kept and a portion is missing. The repertoire includes fewer than 110,000 clones, roughly 80% of them detected once, and roughly 4% sits in the top ten. Input material: PBMCs. These receptors came from a man in his fifties or sixties in good health and CMV-seropositive.

Note on this clone: The same CDR3 arises from other DNA sequences in this sample as well. The V and J genes are TRBV7-3 and TRBJ2-3; 14 bases agree with TRBD2. CDR3 length: 16 residues. Germline values: CDR1 SGHTA, CDR2 FQGTGA. The V segment lost 5 bases and the J segment 5 bases; nucleotides outside the gene matches: 6. CDR3 amino acids: CASSPGLAGGGDTQYF. In DNA, the CDR3 is TGTGCCAGCAGCCCAGGACTAGCGGGGGGTGGAGATACGCAGTATTTT.

This chain links TRBV9 with TRBJ2-1, with D hard to call. Germline V lookup: CDR1 SGDLS, CDR2 YYNGEE. V was shortened by 4 bases and J by 0 bases, with 11 bases between the two germline ends. The CDR3 is 15 residues long. CDR3 DNA sequence: TGTGCCAGCAGCCCGGAGCCTAGCTCCTACAATGAGCAGTTCTTC. It codes for CASSPEPSSYNEQFF.

This sequence joins TRBV5-4 and TRBJ2-3; TRBD2 aligns across 16 bases. Germline V gene data show CDR1 as SGHNT and CDR2 as YYREEE (reference sequence). The length of the CDR3 is 18 residues. With 4 bases clipped from V and 0 bases from J, the junction kept 5 bases outside the gene matches. The CDR3 region has the DNA TGTGCCAGCAGCACGGGACTAGCGGGAGGGACTAGCACAGATACGCAGTATTTT. Translated, it gives CASSTGLAGGTSTDTQYF.

This chain links TRBV5-4 with TRBJ1-1; 7 bases are shared with TRBD1. The J segment lost 2 bases and the V segment lost 4 bases, leaving 11 bases of the junction unmatched. The CDR3 has 16 residues. Per the germline V gene, CDR1 is SGHNT and CDR2 is YYREEE (reference sequence). This CDR3 reads CASSPGRDRLNTEAFF. The CDR3 DNA is TGTGCCAGCAGCCCTGGTAGGGACAGACTTAACACTGAAGCTTTCTTT.

V and J are TRBV7-9 and TRBJ2-1; the match to TRBD2 covers 8 bases. The CDR3 runs to 16 residues. The ends lost 5 bases at V and 0 bases at J; junction bases unmatched: 6. Per the germline V gene, CDR1 is SEHNR and CDR2 is FQNEAQ (reference sequence). DNA for the CDR3: TGTGCCAGCAGCACCATAGCGGGGAGCTCCTACAATGAGCAGTTCTTC. As protein: CASSTIAGSSYNEQFF. The entire variable domain, with the rest obtained from reference TRBV7-9 and TRBJ2-1, is as follows: DTGVSQNPRHKITKRGQNVTFRCDPISEHNRLYWYRQTLGQGPEFLTYFQNEAQLEKSRLLSDRFSAERPKGSFSTLEIQRTEQGDSAMYLCASSTIAGSSYNEQFFGPGTRLTVL.

This clone was observed a single time. The rearrangement links TRBV16 to TRBJ1-5; the match to TRBD1 covers 8 bases. The CDR3 length is 17 residues. V was clipped by 0 bases and J by 5 bases; unmatched bases: 9. The germline gives CDR1 KGHSY, CDR2 FQNENV. CDR3 coding DNA: TGTGCCAGCAGCCAATCGGGCCAGGGGGCTACGGATCAGCCCCAGCATTTT. Its translation is CASSQSGQGATDQPQHF.

V is TRBV30 and J is TRBJ1-2; D gene uncertain. CDR3 size: 13 residues. Per germline, CDR1 GTSNPN and CDR2 SVGIG (reference sequence). Trimming stripped 4 bases from V and 7 bases from J, with 16 bases between. CDR3 nucleotides: TGTGCCTGGAAGGCGGCCCCTGAGTCTGGCTACACCTTC. Residues: CAWKAAPESGYTF.

In this sample, this clone turned up once. The rearrangement uses TRBV7-9 and TRBJ2-5; the match to TRBD2 covers 12 bases. This CDR3 is 16 amino acids long. V dropped 3 bases and J dropped 1; count of bases not matched to a gene: 3. CDR1 and CDR2 (germline): SEHNR, FQNEAQ (reference sequence). Written as DNA, the CDR3 is TGTGCCAGCAGCTTTGGACTAGCGGGATCCCAAGAGACCCAGTACTTC. Protein sequence: CASSFGLAGSQETQYF.